Listed below are T cell receptor beta chains from one sample, sequenced in a study of cytomegalovirus exposure and HLA in healthy donors. Produced via immunoSEQ multiplex PCR; TCRdb's table is partial and in-frame only. The table has roughly 130,000 clones, roughly 88% seen once; the top ten hold about 1.5%. The source material was PBMCs. These receptors came from a boy between 5 and 17 years old in good health and CMV-seronegative. Both conserved end residues are part of each CDR3. Each record gives: V gene, D gene, clone size, J gene, CDR3 length, CDR3 protein, CDR3 DNA. The D gene is left open where the match is weak. Not every row has a clone size; where given, it reads once, few, many or a size class.

>TRBV5-1|TRBD1|.|TRBJ2-1|14
CASSFGQDYNEQFF
TGCGCCAGCAGCTTCGGACAGGACTACAATGAGCAGTTCTTC
>TRBV7-8|.|.|TRBJ1-2|14
CASSLAGEVYGYPF
TGTGCCAGCAGCTTAGCCGGGGAGGTCTATGGCTACCCCTTC
>TRBV6-5|TRBD1|.|TRBJ1-1|14
CASSQDRVGTEAFF
TGTGCCAGCAGTCAGGACAGGGTGGGCACTGAAGCTTTCTTT
>TRBV5-1|.|.|TRBJ2-3|14
CASSLDTFTDTQYF
TGCGCCAGCAGCTTGGACACCTTCACAGATACGCAGTATTTT
>TRBV5-6|TRBD1|.|TRBJ1-6|17
CASSLGTGGSYNSPLHF
TGTGCCAGCAGCTTAGGTACAGGGGGCTCCTATAATTCACCCCTCCACTTT
>TRBV9|TRBD1|.|TRBJ1-1|14
CASSLRTGATEAFF
TGTGCCAGCAGCCTCCGGACAGGGGCCACTGAAGCTTTCTTT
>TRBV5-1|TRBD1|.|TRBJ2-7|12
CASSLPGQEQYF
TGCGCCAGCAGCCTACCGGGACAGGAGCAGTACTTC
>TRBV19|.|.|TRBJ2-7|14
CASSIQTGYYEQYF
TGTGCCAGTAGTATACAGACCGGGTACTACGAGCAGTACTTC
>TRBV19|.|.|TRBJ1-2|15
CASSKGQWENYGYTF
TGTGCCAGTAGTAAAGGACAGTGGGAAAACTATGGCTACACCTTC
>TRBV29-1|.|.|TRBJ2-1|12
CTLTRGGDEQFF
TGCACCCTAACCCGGGGAGGCGATGAGCAGTTCTTC
>TRBV5-1|.|.|TRBJ1-5|15
CASSLGGADNQPQHF
TGCGCCAGCAGCTTAGGGGGGGCCGACAATCAGCCCCAGCATTTT
>TRBV29-1|.|.|TRBJ1-1|14
CSGRDISKNTEAFF
TGCAGCGGTCGGGATATATCGAAGAACACTGAAGCTTTCTTT
>TRBV30|.|.|TRBJ2-5|14
CAWSVRSFQETQYF
TGTGCCTGGAGTGTACGGAGTTTCCAAGAGACCCAGTACTTC
>TRBV5-1|TRBD2|.|TRBJ2-5|16
CASSLQAGGKQETQYF
TGCGCCAGCAGCTTACAGGCGGGGGGGAAGCAAGAGACCCAGTACTTC
>TRBV27|TRBD1|.|TRBJ1-3|16
CASSLSTGGSGNTIYF
TGTGCCAGCAGTTTATCGACAGGGGGTAGTGGAAACACCATATATTTT
>TRBV27|TRBD1|.|TRBJ1-2|15
CASSKQGALFYGYTF
TGTGCCAGCAGTAAACAGGGGGCCCTATTCTATGGCTACACCTTC
>TRBV7-2|TRBD1|.|TRBJ1-5|15
CASSLAQGDTQPQHF
TGTGCCAGCAGCTTAGCACAGGGGGACACTCAGCCCCAGCATTTT
>TRBV7-9|.|.|TRBJ2-7|12
CSSSQGGGEQYF
TGTTCCAGCAGCCAAGGGGGAGGGGAGCAGTACTTC
>TRBV30|TRBD2|.|TRBJ2-7|15
CAWSTLAGIWYEQYF
TGTGCCTGGAGTACACTAGCGGGAATCTGGTACGAGCAGTACTTC
>TRBV10-3|.|few|TRBJ1-2|15
CAISDLVTETYGYTF
TGTGCCATCAGCGACCTGGTGACGGAGACCTATGGCTACACCTTC
>TRBV13|.|.|TRBJ2-5|14
CASSLVARQETQYF
TGTGCCAGCAGCTTAGTGGCTCGTCAAGAGACCCAGTACTTC
>TRBV23-1|.|.|TRBJ1-5|15
CASRHPRIRNQPQHF
TGCGCCAGCCGGCACCCCAGGATTCGCAATCAGCCCCAGCATTTT
>TRBV19|TRBD2|.|TRBJ2-4|13
CASSIGGTRDLYF
TGTGCCAGTAGTATAGGCGGGACTAGAGATTTATACTTC
>TRBV7-6|TRBD2|.|TRBJ2-7|16
CASSLGTGTSGGEQYF
TGTGCCAGCAGCTTGGGGACTGGGACTAGCGGGGGCGAGCAGTACTTC
>TRBV2|.|.|TRBJ2-5|10
CASKGETQYF
TGTGCCAGTAAGGGGGAGACCCAGTACTTC
>TRBV20-1|TRBD1|.|TRBJ1-2|11
CSATGGYGYTF
TGCAGTGCTACAGGGGGCTACGGCTACACCTTC
>TRBV9|TRBD1|.|TRBJ2-3|15
CASSVDRGRGDTQYF
TGTGCCAGCAGCGTCGACAGGGGGCGCGGAGATACGCAGTATTTT
>TRBV9|.|.|TRBJ2-7|15
CASSPGTLRGGEQYF
TGTGCCAGCAGCCCCGGGACGCTCCGAGGGGGCGAGCAGTACTTC
>TRBV4-2|TRBD2|.|TRBJ2-5|20
CASSQEITTPPGGSRETQYF
TGTGCCAGCAGCCAAGAAATTACAACCCCTCCGGGCGGGAGTAGGGAGACCCAGTACTTC
>TRBV10-3|.|.|TRBJ1-1|15
CASGDRSIGNTEAFF
TGTGCTTCCGGTGACAGGTCCATCGGAAACACTGAAGCTTTCTTT
>TRBV7-9|.|few|TRBJ1-2|16
CASSDLRGGGNYGYTF
TGTGCCAGCAGCGACCTGCGAGGGGGGGGGAACTATGGCTACACCTTC
>TRBV23-1|TRBD2|.|TRBJ2-6|15
CASPRGGSGANVLTF
TGCGCCAGCCCTCGGGGGGGCTCTGGGGCCAACGTCCTGACTTTC
>TRBV6-1|TRBD1|.|TRBJ2-5|18
CASSDPGGSFGWQETQHF
TGTGCCAGCAGTGATCCAGGGGGTTCGTTTGGCTGGCAAGAGACCCAGCACTTC
>TRBV30|.|.|TRBJ2-7|13
CAWSSGLTCEQYF
TGTGCCTGGAGTTCGGGACTGACATGCGAGCAGTACTTC
>TRBV7-3|TRBD2|.|TRBJ2-7|15
CASSLGLAGAYEQYF
TGTGCCAGCAGCTTAGGACTAGCGGGAGCCTACGAGCAGTACTTC
>TRBV4-3|.|.|TRBJ2-2|16
CASSQGTGEPPGELFF
TGCGCCAGCAGCCAAGGAACGGGAGAACCCCCCGGGGAGCTGTTTTTT
>TRBV7-9|.|.|TRBJ1-2|12
CASSFGGDGYTF
TGTGCCAGCAGCTTTGGGGGGGACGGCTACACCTTC
>TRBV9|TRBD1|few|TRBJ2-3|12
CASSAGTGVQYF
TGTGCCAGCAGCGCGGGGACAGGGGTTCAGTATTTT
>TRBV30|.|.|TRBJ2-1|12
CAWSQPGNEQFF
TGTGCCTGGAGCCAACCAGGCAATGAGCAGTTCTTC
>TRBV5-1|TRBD1|.|TRBJ2-7|15
CASSLAPGQAYEQYF
TGCGCCAGCAGCTTGGCACCGGGACAGGCCTACGAGCAGTACTTC
>TRBV27|.|.|TRBJ2-7|14
CASSPRPFYDEQYF
TGTGCCAGCAGTCCTAGACCCTTTTATGACGAGCAGTACTTC
>TRBV7-9|.|.|TRBJ2-3|16
CASSLHRGGGTDTQYF
TGTGCCAGCAGCTTACACAGAGGAGGGGGCACAGATACGCAGTATTTT
>TRBV5-1|.|.|TRBJ2-7|12
CASSYQGYEQYF
TGCGCCAGCAGCTACCAGGGTTACGAGCAGTACTTC
>TRBV6-5|.|.|TRBJ2-1|14
CASSYAGGLDEQFF
TGTGCCAGCAGTTACGCTGGGGGCCTGGATGAGCAGTTCTTC
>TRBV5-1|TRBD1|.|TRBJ2-5|14
CASSFDRVYETQYF
TGCGCCAGCAGTTTCGACAGGGTTTATGAGACCCAGTACTTC
>TRBV10-1|.|.|TRBJ2-5|16
CASSDPLARNQETQYF
TGCGCCAGCAGTGATCCGCTAGCTCGGAACCAAGAGACCCAGTACTTC
>TRBV27|.|.|TRBJ1-1|13
CASTGLYDTEAFF
TGTGCCAGCACAGGGCTTTACGACACTGAAGCTTTCTTT
>TRBV7-2|.|.|TRBJ1-6|15
CASSLVDRLNSPLHF
TGTGCCAGCAGCTTAGTAGACAGGCTAAATTCACCCCTCCACTTT
>TRBV4-1|TRBD2|.|TRBJ2-7|16
CASSQTEPSGGYEQYF
TGCGCCAGCAGCCAAACGGAGCCTAGCGGGGGCTACGAGCAGTACTTC